The clone carrying this T cell receptor (beta chain) has a handful of counts. No antigen is known for it. This sample stems from a study of T cells after yellow fever vaccination. Per the germline V gene, CDR1 is DFQATT and CDR2 is SNEGSKA (reference sequence). V gave up 3 bases and J gave up 0 bases; unmatched junction bases: 10. This CDR3 spans 17 amino acids. A 5'RACE template-switching step, the method used to make TCR cDNA, added a universal primer site and UMIs. TCRdb reprocessed the 5' RACE reads via MiXCR and lists one record per CDR3 protein. The data contain 150,000 to 200,000 distinct CDR3 sequences, 9.5% to 12% of them seen just once; the ten biggest clones take up 35% to 40%. Study-wide results and limits: Peaking faster, on day 5 versus 15, the secondary response was nonetheless weaker. In FACS-sorted repertoires, abundant clonotypes from the bulk population could appear as contaminants. A large majority of primary-vaccination clones showed up again after the booster (around 95% CD4, 88% CD8).

The specimen comprised CD8+ T cells sorted from PBMCs, sampled 15 days after the yellow fever booster vaccination. The V call is TRBV20-1, the J call TRBJ2-2; 7 bases line up with TRBD1. This TCR was sampled from a young man who received the YFV17D yellow fever vaccine. The CDR3 nucleotides are TGCAGTGCTAGTTATGGGACAGACATATCGAACACCGGGGAGCTGTTTTTT. This translates into CSASYGTDISNTGELFF.